This TCR beta chain derives from a study of T cell repertoires in cytomegalovirus infection. As for this clonotype: The antigen is unknown.

From the reads, TCRdb called clonotypes with MiXCR, one entry per CDR3 protein. The sample lists about 770,000 distinct CDR3 sequences; about 29% were seen once. Sequences were derived from cultured CD8+ T cells from PBMCs, sampled from culture after CMV antigen stimulation. The sequence was obtained from a human donor in good health (CMV status not recorded). Some clones in this sample may be carry-over from other donors' samples.

CDR3 DNA sequence: TGTGCCAGCAGTGACAGGGGGCGAACCTACGAGCAGTACGTC. This encodes CASSDRGRTYEQYV. The rearrangement uses TRBV6-1 and TRBJ2-7; TRBD1 agrees at 8 bases. Germline-derived CDR1 and CDR2 are MNHNS and SASEGT. Germline trimming cut 3 bases from V and 2 bases from J; bases unmatched to any gene: 3. This CDR3 is built from 14 residues.